The T cell receptor (beta chain) under discussion was sequenced for a study of blood T cells in healthy people across ages. This clonotype was seen more than once but under ten times. The antigen remains undetermined. Together with a sample-barcoded 5' primer, a J-beta primer mix was included in a second PCR lasting about 7 to 12 cycles. One entry per CDR3 protein results from TCRdb running MiXCR on the 5' RACE reads. The sample consists of about 1.4 million distinct CDR3 sequences, approximately 59% of them appearing once. The total RNA that was extracted per sample amounted to at least 5 micrograms. This CDR3 spans 15 amino acids. In germline, CDR1 is SEHNR, CDR2 FQNEAQ (reference sequence). The V segment lost 6 bases and the J segment 3 bases; nucleotides outside the gene matches: 10. Study findings and constraints: The unknown donor CMV status may have confounded expanded clonotype changes. Diversity was higher, and naive CD4+ cells more numerous, in long-lived donors than in aged donors. Across the age range, TCR beta diversity per million T cells fell in a roughly linear way.

Sequencing used blood. The receptor's source is a man aged 18 to 30 in good health. The chain uses TRBV7-9 and TRBJ2-7, with 8 bases matching TRBD1. CDR3 protein: CASSRTKGQDYEQYF. Here the CDR3 DNA reads TGTGCCAGCAGTAGGACCAAGGGACAGGACTACGAGCAGTACTTC.